A single sample is the source of the 22 T cell receptor beta chains below, sequenced in a study of T-cell reconstitution after alpha-beta-depleted transplantation in children. Preparation of the TCRbeta library used unique molecular identifiers. TCRdb analysed the PCR reads with MiXCR anew, one entry per CDR3 protein. Here the sample spans almost 600,000 distinct CDR3 sequences, roughly a quarter being singletons. The material sequenced was PBMCs, taken before TCRalphabeta/CD19-depleted stem cell transplant. These receptors were obtained from a boy younger than two with Wiskott-Aldrich syndrome, due to receive a stem cell transplant.

This clonotype was observed a few times. The genes are TRBV24-1 and TRBJ2-3, with D tentatively TRBD1 or TRBD2 (5 bases each). Germline lookup yields CDR1 KGHDR and CDR2 SFDVKD. Between the trimmed V and J ends, which lost 7 bases and 2 bases, there was a span of 9 bases. The CDR3 is 13 amino acids. Written as DNA, the CDR3 is TGTGCCACCAGGGGGGACGTCACAGATACGCAGTATTTT. As protein: CATRGDVTDTQYF.

This clonotype was picked up a small number of times. The chain has TRBV5-1 and TRBJ2-2, with TRBD1 matching over 9 bases. The germline V gene encodes CDR1 SGHRS and CDR2 YFSETQ. V lost 1 base, J lost 7 bases, and 5 bases stayed unmatched. The CDR3 has 15 residues. The CDR3 spells CASSLRDRVNGELFF. The DNA for the CDR3 is TGCGCCAGCAGCTTGAGGGACAGGGTAAACGGGGAGCTGTTTTTT.

This clonotype was observed a handful of times. V and J are TRBV20-1 and TRBJ1-1; weak D call: TRBD1 (5 bases). Trimming stripped 3 bases from V and 4 bases from J, with 15 bases between. CDR3 length equals 14 residues. Germline V lookup: CDR1 DFQATT, CDR2 SNEGSKA (reference sequence). The CDR3: CSASLGTWSTEAFF. CDR3 coding DNA: TGCAGTGCTAGTCTGGGGACTTGGAGCACTGAAGCTTTCTTT.

The chain employs TRBV5-6 and TRBJ2-7; D is uncertain. V dropped 7 bases and J dropped 3 bases, with 8 bases sitting between them. The CDR3 totals 11 residues. Germline CDR1 and CDR2: SGHDT and YYEEEE. Here the CDR3 reads CASGNRYEQYF. The CDR3 DNA reads TGTGCCAGCGGCAACCGCTACGAGCAGTACTTC.

J is TRBJ2-7 and V is TRBV29-1; 7 bases map to TRBD1. V shed 8 bases and J 0 bases; nucleotides not matched to a gene: 10. Germline loops: CDR1 SQVTM, CDR2 ANQGSEA. The CDR3 consists of 14 residues. The CDR3 loop is CSTWGQRFSYEQYF. The CDR3 DNA reads TGCAGCACCTGGGGACAGCGATTCTCCTACGAGCAGTACTTC.

The chain carries TRBV6-1 and TRBJ2-7; 9 bases are shared with TRBD1. The CDR3 extends over 16 amino acids. V was clipped by 2 bases and J by 2 bases; unmatched bases: 7. The germline V gene has CDR1 MNHNS and CDR2 SASEGT. The CDR3, as DNA: TGTGCCAGCAGTGAATTCCCGCGGGACAGGGCCTACGAGCAGTACTTC. Protein sequence: CASSEFPRDRAYEQYF.

This chain connects TRBV18 to TRBJ2-7, with D possibly matching TRBD1 (6 bases). This CDR3 spans 15 amino acids. V gave up 4 bases and J gave up 4 bases, with 17 bases separating them. Germline CDR1 is KGHSH and CDR2 is LQKENI. CDR3 nucleotides: TGTGCCAGCTCACGGCACAGGGCACTGGTATACGAGCAGTACTTC. Amino acid sequence: CASSRHRALVYEQYF.

This chain joins TRBV5-1 and TRBJ2-1; TRBD2 agrees at 13 bases. V lost 2 bases, J lost 6 bases, and 14 bases stayed unmatched. Germline values: CDR1 SGHRS, CDR2 YFSETQ. This CDR3 has 19 amino acids. Here the CDR3 DNA reads TGCGCCAGCAGCTTCGGGACTAGCGGGGTTGCGGTGAGAGGCAATGAGCAGTTCTTC. This translates into CASSFGTSGVAVRGNEQFF.

The CDR3 spells CASSPKGRASSYEQYF. CDR3 sequence (DNA): TGTGCCAGCTCACCAAAGGGGAGAGCTAGCTCCTACGAGCAGTACTTC. This rearrangement joins TRBV18 to TRBJ2-7; TRBD1 or TRBD2 may be the D gene (5 bases each). V was shortened by 2 bases and J by 0 bases, with 14 bases between the two germline ends. The V gene's germline CDR1 is KGHSH and CDR2 LQKENI. The CDR3 runs to 16 residues.

The rearrangement uses TRBV3-1 and TRBJ1-3; D gene ambiguous. The CDR3 runs to 22 residues. CDR1 and CDR2 from the germline V gene are LGHDT and YNNKEL (reference sequence). Trimming cost V 0 bases and J 0 bases, with 27 bases left between them. The CDR3 region has the DNA TGTGCCAGCAGCCAAGATTCGCTTTGGAGTCGCCAGTGGGGTTACTCTGGAAACACCATATATTTT. This translates into CASSQDSLWSRQWGYSGNTIYF.

The genes are TRBV15 and TRBJ2-5; a weak D match, TRBD1 (6 bases). The CDR3 is made up of 13 amino acids. Germline V lookup: CDR1 LNHNV, CDR2 YYDKDF (reference sequence). V shed 5 bases and J shed 2 bases, with 9 bases lying between them. CDR3 loop: CATSRRGQETQYF. CDR3 nucleotide sequence: TGTGCCACCAGCCGCAGGGGACAAGAGACCCAGTACTTC. The entire variable domain, with the rest obtained from reference TRBV15 and TRBJ2-5, is as follows: DAMVIQNPRYQVTQFGKPVTLSCSQTLNHNVMYWYQQKSSQAPKLLFHYYDKDFNNEADTPDNFQSRRPNTSFCFLDIRSPGLGDTAMYLCATSRRGQETQYFGPGTRLLVL.

The chain recombines TRBV5-1 with TRBJ2-3; tentative D call: TRBD2 (5 bases). The V gene lost 4 bases and the J gene lost 4 bases, with 13 bases spanning the gap. Germline V lookup: CDR1 SGHRS, CDR2 YFSETQ. This CDR3 has 14 amino acids. This CDR3 reads CASSGEGGADTQYF. The CDR3 region has the DNA TGCGCCAGCAGCGGCGAAGGAGGCGCAGATACGCAGTATTTT.

V is TRBV20-1 and J is TRBJ1-1, with TRBD1 matching over 8 bases. V was pared by 5 bases and J by 3 bases, with 5 bases of the junction left unmatched. Germline-derived CDR1 and CDR2 are DFQATT and SNEGSKA (reference sequence). This CDR3 contains 13 residues. In DNA form, the CDR3 reads TGCAGTGCTGGACAGGGTCCGGACACTGAAGCTTTCTTT. Translating gives CSAGQGPDTEAFF.

The rearrangement links TRBV10-3 to TRBJ1-4; D gene ambiguous. From germline, CDR1 is ENHRY and CDR2 SYGVKD. This CDR3 contains 12 residues. V dropped 6 bases and J dropped 6 bases, with 8 bases sitting between them. CDR3 amino acids: CAIRSGDEKLFF. The CDR3 bases are TGTGCCATCAGGTCCGGGGATGAAAAACTGTTTTTT.

The rearrangement links TRBV11-2 to TRBJ2-2; TRBD2 aligns across 7 bases. CDR1 and CDR2 (germline): SGHAT, FQNNGV. The V gene end was trimmed by 5 bases and the J gene end by 6 bases; junction bases not matched to a gene: 9. The CDR3 length is 15 residues. The CDR3 reads CASSPRGLVAGELFF. Here the CDR3 DNA reads TGTGCCAGCAGCCCCCGCGGACTAGTCGCCGGGGAGCTGTTTTTT.

This clonotype was observed a handful of times. This chain connects TRBV19 to TRBJ1-2; D perhaps matches TRBD1 (6 bases). The germline gives CDR1 LNHDA, CDR2 SQIVND (reference sequence). Between the trimmed V and J ends, which lost 9 bases and 0 bases, there was a span of 14 bases. This CDR3 region has 14 residues. The CDR3 region is CASTDSMANYGYTF. In nucleotides, the CDR3 is TGTGCCAGCACGGACAGTATGGCTAACTATGGCTACACCTTC. Filled out from reference TRBV19 and TRBJ1-2, the complete variable domain reads DGGITQSPKYLFRKEGQNVTLSCEQNLNHDAMYWYRQDPGQGLRLIYYSQIVNDFQKGDIAEGYSVSREKKESFPLTVTSAQKNPTAFYLCASTDSMANYGYTFGSGTRLTVV.

The chain couples TRBV5-1 to TRBJ2-1; D is perhaps TRBD2 (6 bases). This CDR3 has 16 residues. V lost 0 bases to trimming and J lost 5 bases, with 15 bases between them. Germline V gene data show CDR1 as SGHRS and CDR2 as YFSETQ. The CDR3 loop is CASSLGLLARNNEQFF. The DNA for the CDR3 is TGCGCCAGCAGCTTGGGGTTACTAGCTAGGAACAATGAGCAGTTCTTC.

This clonotype was seen a few times. V is TRBV12-3 or TRBV12-4 and J is TRBJ2-5, with D perhaps matching TRBD2 (6 bases). V was cut by 3 bases and J by 3 bases, with 8 bases left in between. The CDR3 runs to 13 residues. The CDR3: CASSFWGEETQYF. In DNA form, the CDR3 reads TGTGCCAGCAGTTTCTGGGGGGAAGAGACCCAGTACTTC.

This chain uses TRBV5-1 with TRBJ1-1, with 10 nucleotides matching TRBD1. With V trimmed by 6 bases and J by 3 bases, 8 bases remained unmatched. Per the germline V gene, CDR1 is SGHRS and CDR2 is YFSETQ. The length of the CDR3 is 15 residues. The CDR3 region is CASTPSDRGHTEAFF. CDR3 bases: TGCGCCAGCACACCATCAGACAGGGGGCACACTGAAGCTTTCTTT.

V and J are TRBV27 and TRBJ1-5, with D hard to call. This CDR3 has 15 amino acids. Trimming cost V 5 bases and J 2 bases, with 13 bases left between them. Germline-derived CDR1 and CDR2 are MNHEY and SMNVEV (reference sequence). This CDR3 is CASSPTRGRNQPQHF. CDR3 in DNA: TGTGCCAGCAGTCCGACCCGAGGTCGCAATCAGCCCCAGCATTTT.

The chain recombines TRBV15 with TRBJ1-3, with a possible D match to TRBD1 (6 bases). The CDR3 spans 15 residues. Trimming removed 3 bases at V and 4 bases at J, with 13 bases between. The germline gives CDR1 LNHNV, CDR2 YYDKDF (reference sequence). CDR3 protein: CATSSHRDSGNTIYF. The CDR3 nucleotides read TGTGCCACCAGCAGCCACAGGGACTCCGGAAACACCATATATTTT.

This clonotype has only one observation. The CDR3 region is CASSSREGSDTQYF. CDR3 nucleotide sequence: TGTGCCAGCAGCTCCCGGGAGGGTTCAGATACGCAGTATTTT. The chain is built from TRBV11-3 and TRBJ2-3, with 8 nucleotides matching TRBD2. From germline, CDR1 is SGHNT and CDR2 YENEEA. The CDR3 length is 14 residues. With V trimmed by 4 bases and J by 4 bases, 4 bases remained unmatched.